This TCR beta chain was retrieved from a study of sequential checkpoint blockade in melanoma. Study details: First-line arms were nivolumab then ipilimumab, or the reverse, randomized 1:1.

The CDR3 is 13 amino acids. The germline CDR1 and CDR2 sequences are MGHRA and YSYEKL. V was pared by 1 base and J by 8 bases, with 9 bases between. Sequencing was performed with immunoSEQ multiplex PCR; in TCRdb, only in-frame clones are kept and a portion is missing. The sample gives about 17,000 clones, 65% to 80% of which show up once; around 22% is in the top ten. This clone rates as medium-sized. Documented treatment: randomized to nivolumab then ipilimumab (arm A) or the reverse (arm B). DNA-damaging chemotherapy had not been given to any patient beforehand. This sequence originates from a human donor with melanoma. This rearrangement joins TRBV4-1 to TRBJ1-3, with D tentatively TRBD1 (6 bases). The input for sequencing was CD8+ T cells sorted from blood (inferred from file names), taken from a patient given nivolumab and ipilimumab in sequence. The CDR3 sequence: CASSQVKGDTIYF. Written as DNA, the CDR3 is TGCGCCAGCAGCCAAGTGAAGGGGGACACCATATATTTT.